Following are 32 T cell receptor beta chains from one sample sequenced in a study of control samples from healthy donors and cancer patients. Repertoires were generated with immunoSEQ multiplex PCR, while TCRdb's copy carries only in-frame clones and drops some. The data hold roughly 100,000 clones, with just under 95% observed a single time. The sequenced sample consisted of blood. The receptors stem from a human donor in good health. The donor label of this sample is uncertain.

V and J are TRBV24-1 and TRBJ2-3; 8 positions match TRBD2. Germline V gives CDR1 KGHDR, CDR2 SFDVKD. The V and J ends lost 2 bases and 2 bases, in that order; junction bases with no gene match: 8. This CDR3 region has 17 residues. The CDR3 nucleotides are TGTGCCACCAGTGATTCGGGAGGGGGTATTATCACAGATACGCAGTATTTT. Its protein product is CATSDSGGGIITDTQYF.

CDR3 nucleotide sequence: TGTGCTAGTACATCGGGACAGGGATTTGATCAGCCCCAGCATTTT. Translated: CASTSGQGFDQPQHF. V gene TRBV12-5 combines with J gene TRBJ1-5; 9 nucleotides align to TRBD1. The junction had 10 bases not matched to a gene; V was cut back by 8 bases and J by 5 bases. CDR3 length: 15 residues. Germline lookup yields CDR1 LGHNT and CDR2 FRNRAP.

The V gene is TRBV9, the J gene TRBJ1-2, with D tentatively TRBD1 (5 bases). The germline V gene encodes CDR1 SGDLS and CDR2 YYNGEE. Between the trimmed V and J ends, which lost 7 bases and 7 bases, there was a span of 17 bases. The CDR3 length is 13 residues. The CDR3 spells CASALGETTGYTF. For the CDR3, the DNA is TGTGCCAGCGCGTTGGGGGAGACCACTGGCTACACCTTC.

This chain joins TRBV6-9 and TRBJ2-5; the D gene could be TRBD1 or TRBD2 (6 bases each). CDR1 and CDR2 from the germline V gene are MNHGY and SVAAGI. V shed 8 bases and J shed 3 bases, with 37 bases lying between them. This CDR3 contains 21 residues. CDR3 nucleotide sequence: TGTGCCAGCGGAGCCCGGATGGCGGGGCAGGGGAGCTGTCCTGATGAAGAGACCCAGTACTTC. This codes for CASGARMAGQGSCPDEETQYF.

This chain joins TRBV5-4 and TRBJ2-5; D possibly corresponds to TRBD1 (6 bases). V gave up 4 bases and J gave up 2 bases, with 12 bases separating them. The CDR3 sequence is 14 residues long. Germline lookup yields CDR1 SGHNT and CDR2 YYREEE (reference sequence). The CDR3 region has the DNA TGTGCCAGCAGCGCCATAGGGGGTCAAGAGACCCAGTACTTC. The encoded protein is CASSAIGGQETQYF.

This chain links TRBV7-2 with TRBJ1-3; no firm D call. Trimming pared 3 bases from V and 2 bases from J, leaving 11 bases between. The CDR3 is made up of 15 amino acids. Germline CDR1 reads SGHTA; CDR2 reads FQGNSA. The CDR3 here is CASSFRVTTGNTIYF. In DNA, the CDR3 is TGTGCCAGCAGCTTTCGGGTTACTACTGGAAACACCATATATTTT.

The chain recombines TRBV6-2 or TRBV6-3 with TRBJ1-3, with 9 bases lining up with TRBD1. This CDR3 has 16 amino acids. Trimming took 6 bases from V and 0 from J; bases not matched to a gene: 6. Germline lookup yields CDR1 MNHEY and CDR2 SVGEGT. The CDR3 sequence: CASSGTGWISGNTIYF. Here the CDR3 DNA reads TGTGCCAGCAGCGGGACAGGGTGGATCTCTGGAAACACCATATATTTT.

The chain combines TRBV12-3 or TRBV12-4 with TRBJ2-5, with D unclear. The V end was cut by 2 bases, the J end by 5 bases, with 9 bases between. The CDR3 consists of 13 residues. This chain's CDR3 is CASSLSRRETQYF. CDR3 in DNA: TGTGCCAGCAGTTTAAGCAGGCGGGAGACCCAGTACTTC.

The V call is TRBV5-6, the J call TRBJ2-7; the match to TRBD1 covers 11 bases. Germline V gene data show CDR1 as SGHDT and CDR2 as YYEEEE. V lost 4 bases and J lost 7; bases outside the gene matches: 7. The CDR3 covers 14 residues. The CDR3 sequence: CASSLGQGAIEQYF. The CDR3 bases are TGTGCCAGCAGCCTAGGACAGGGGGCGATTGAGCAGTACTTC.

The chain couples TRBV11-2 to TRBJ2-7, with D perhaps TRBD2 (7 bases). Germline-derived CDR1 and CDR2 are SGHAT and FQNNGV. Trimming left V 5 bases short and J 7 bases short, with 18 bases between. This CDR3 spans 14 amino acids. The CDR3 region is CASSLLAGAREQYF. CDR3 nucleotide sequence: TGTGCCAGCAGCCTACTGGCGGGGGCTAGGGAGCAGTACTTC.

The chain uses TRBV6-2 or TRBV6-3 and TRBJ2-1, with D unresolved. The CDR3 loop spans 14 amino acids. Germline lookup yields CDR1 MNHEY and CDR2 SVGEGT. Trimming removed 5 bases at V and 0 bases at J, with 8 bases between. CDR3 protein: CASSAFGSYNEQFF. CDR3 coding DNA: TGTGCCAGCAGTGCCTTTGGCTCCTACAATGAGCAGTTCTTC.

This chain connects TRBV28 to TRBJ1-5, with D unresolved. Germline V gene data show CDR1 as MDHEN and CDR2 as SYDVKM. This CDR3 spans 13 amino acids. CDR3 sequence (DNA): TGTGCACTGGGAGTCTCGGCATATCAGCCCCAGCATTTT. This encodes CALGVSAYQPQHF.

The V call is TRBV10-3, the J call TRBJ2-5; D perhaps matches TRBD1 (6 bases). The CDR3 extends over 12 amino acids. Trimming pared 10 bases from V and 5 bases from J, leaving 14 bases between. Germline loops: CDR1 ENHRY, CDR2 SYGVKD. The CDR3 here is CATTGSRETQYF. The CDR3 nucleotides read TGTGCCACCACAGGGTCGAGGGAGACCCAGTACTTC.

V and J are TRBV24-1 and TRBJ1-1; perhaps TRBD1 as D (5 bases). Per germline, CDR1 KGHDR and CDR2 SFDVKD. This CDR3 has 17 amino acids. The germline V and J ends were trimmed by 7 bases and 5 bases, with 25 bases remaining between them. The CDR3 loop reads CATRDEYPRGFWTEAFF. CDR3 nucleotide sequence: TGTGCCACCAGGGACGAATACCCAAGGGGATTTTGGACTGAAGCTTTCTTT.

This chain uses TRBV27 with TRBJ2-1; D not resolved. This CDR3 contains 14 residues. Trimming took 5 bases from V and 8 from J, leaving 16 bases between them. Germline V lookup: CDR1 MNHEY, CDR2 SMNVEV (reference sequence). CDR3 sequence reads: CASSQYPRKDEQFF. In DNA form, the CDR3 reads TGTGCCAGCAGTCAATACCCGAGAAAGGATGAGCAGTTCTTC.

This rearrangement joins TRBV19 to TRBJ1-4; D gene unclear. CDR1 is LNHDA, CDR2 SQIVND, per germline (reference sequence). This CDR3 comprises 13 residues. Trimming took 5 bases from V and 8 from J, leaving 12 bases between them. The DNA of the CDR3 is TGTGCCAGTAGTCTCCGGGATCAGGAAAAACTGTTTTTT. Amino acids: CASSLRDQEKLFF.

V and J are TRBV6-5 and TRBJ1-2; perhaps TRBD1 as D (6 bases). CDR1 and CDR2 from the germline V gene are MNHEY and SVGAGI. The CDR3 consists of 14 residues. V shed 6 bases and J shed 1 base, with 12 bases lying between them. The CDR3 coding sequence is TGTGCCAGCAGAGAGGGGGGCGGTAACTATGGCTACACCTTC. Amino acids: CASREGGGNYGYTF.

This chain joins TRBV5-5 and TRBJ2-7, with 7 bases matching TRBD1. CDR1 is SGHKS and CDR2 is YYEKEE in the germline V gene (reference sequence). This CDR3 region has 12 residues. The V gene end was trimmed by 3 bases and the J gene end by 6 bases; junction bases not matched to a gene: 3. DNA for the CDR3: TGTGCCAGCAGCTCCCACAGGGGCGAGCAGTACTTC. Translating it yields CASSSHRGEQYF.

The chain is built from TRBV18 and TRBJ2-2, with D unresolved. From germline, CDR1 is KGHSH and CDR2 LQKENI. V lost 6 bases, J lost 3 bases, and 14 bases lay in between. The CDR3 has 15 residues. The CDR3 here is CASSEPAGYTGELFF. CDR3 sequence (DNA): TGTGCCAGCTCTGAGCCGGCCGGCTACACCGGGGAGCTGTTTTTT.

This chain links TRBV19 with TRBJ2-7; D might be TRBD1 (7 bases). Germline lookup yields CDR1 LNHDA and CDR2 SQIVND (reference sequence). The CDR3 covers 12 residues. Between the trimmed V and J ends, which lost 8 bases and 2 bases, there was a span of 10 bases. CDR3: CASAGQTYEQYF. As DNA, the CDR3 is TGTGCCAGTGCGGGACAGACCTACGAGCAGTACTTC.

CDR3 sequence (DNA): TGTGCCAGCAGTGGGACTAGCGGGGGTATATTCCAAGAGACCCAGTACTTC. Its translation: CASSGTSGGIFQETQYF. V gene TRBV2 combines with J gene TRBJ2-5, with 13 bases identical to TRBD2. CDR1 and CDR2 from the germline V gene are SNHLY and FYNNEI. V shed 4 bases, J shed 1 base, and the junction held 6 bases outside the gene matches. This CDR3 has 17 residues.

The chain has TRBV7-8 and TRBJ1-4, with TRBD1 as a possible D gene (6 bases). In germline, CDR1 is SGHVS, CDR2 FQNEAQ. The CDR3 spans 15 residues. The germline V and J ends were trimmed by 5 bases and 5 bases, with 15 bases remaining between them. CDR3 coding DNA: TGTGCCAGCAGCCCTTACAGGGAAGGAAATGAAAAACTGTTTTTT. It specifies CASSPYREGNEKLFF.

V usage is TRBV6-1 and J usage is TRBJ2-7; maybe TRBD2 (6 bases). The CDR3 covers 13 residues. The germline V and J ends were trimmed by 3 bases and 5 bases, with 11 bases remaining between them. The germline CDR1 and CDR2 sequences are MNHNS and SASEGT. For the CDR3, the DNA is TGTGCCAGCAGTGACACTAGCTACGACGAGCAGTACTTC. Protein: CASSDTSYDEQYF.

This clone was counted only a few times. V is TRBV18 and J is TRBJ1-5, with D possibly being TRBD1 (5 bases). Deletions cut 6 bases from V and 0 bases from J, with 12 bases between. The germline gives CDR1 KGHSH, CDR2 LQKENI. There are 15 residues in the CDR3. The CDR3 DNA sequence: TGTGCCAGCTCGTATCAGGGAGGTAGCAATCAGCCCCAGCATTTT. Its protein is CASSYQGGSNQPQHF.

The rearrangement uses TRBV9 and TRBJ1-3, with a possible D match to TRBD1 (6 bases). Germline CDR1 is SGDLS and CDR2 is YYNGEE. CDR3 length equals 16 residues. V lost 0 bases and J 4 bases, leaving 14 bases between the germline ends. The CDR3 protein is CASSVAPGGDGNTIYF. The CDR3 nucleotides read TGTGCCAGCAGCGTAGCTCCCGGGGGCGACGGAAACACCATATATTTT.

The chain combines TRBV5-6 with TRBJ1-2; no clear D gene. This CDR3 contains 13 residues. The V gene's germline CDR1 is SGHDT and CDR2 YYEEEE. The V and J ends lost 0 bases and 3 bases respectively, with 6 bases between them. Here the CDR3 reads CASSLEGYYGYTF. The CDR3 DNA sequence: TGTGCCAGCAGCTTGGAAGGGTACTATGGCTACACCTTC.

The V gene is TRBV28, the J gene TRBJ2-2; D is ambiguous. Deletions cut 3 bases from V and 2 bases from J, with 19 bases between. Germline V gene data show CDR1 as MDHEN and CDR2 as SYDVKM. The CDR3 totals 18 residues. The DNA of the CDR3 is TGTGCCAGCAGTTTTAGTGCTGGGCGCGCCACCAACACCGGGGAGCTGTTTTTT. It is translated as CASSFSAGRATNTGELFF.

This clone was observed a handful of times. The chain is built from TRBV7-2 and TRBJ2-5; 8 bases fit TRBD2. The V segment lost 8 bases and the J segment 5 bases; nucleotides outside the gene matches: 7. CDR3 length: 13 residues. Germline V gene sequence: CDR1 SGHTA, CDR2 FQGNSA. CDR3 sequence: CASVVSSGETQYF. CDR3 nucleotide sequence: TGTGCCAGCGTGGTTTCTAGCGGGGAGACCCAGTACTTC.

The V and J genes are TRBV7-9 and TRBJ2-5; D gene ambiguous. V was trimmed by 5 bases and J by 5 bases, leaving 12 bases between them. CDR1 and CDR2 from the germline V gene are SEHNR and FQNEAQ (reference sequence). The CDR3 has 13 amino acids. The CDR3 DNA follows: TGTGCCAGCAGCCGGTGGGATTGGGAGACCCAGTACTTC. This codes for CASSRWDWETQYF.

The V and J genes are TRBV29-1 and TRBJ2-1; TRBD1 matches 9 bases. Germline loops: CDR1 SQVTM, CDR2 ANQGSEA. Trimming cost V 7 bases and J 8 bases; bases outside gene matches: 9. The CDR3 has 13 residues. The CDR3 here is CSAKGQGVDEQFF. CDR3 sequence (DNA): TGCAGCGCGAAGGGACAGGGTGTCGATGAGCAGTTCTTC.

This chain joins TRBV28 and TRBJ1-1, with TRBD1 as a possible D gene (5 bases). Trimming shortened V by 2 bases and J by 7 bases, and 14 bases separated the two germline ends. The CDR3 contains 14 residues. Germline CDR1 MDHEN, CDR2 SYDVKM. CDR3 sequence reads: CASSLPPPQGEAFF. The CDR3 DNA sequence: TGTGCCAGCAGTTTACCCCCTCCGCAGGGTGAAGCTTTCTTT.

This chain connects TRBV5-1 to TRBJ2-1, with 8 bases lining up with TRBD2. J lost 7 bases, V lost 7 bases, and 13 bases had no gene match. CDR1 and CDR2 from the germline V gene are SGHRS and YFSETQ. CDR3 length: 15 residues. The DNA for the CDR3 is TGCGCCAGCGCCCCTACGGGGGGGTTTGGGAATGAGCAGTTCTTC. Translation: CASAPTGGFGNEQFF.